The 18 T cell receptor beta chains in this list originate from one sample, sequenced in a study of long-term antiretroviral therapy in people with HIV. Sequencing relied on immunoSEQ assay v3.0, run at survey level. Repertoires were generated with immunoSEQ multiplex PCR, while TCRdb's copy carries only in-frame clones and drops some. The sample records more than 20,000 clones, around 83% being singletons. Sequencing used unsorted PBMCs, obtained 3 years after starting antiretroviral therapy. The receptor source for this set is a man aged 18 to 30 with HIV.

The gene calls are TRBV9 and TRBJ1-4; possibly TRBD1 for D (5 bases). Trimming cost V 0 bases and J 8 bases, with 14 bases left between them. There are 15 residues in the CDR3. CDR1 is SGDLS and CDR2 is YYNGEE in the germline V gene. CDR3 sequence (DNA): TGTGCCAGCAGCGTAGGAGGACAAGGAGCCGAAAAACTGTTTTTT. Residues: CASSVGGQGAEKLFF.

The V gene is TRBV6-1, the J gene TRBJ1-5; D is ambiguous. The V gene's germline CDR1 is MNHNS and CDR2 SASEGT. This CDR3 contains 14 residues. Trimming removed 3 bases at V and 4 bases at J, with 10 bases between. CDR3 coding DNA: TGTGCCAGCAGTGACAGCCTACCAAATCAGCCCCAGCATTTT. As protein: CASSDSLPNQPQHF.

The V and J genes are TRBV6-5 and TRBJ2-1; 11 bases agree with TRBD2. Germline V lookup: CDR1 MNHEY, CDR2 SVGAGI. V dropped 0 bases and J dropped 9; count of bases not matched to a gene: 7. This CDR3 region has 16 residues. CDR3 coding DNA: TGTGCCAGCAGTTACTCGACTAGCGGGACCTCCTCTGAGCAGTTCTTC. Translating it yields CASSYSTSGTSSEQFF.

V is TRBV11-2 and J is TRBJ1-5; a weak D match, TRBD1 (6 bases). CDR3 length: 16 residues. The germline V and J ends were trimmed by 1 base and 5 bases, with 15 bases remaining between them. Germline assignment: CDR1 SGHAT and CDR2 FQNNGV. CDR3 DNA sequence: TGTGCCAGCAGCTTAGGCTACAGGGTGGGGGATCAGCCCCAGCATTTT. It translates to CASSLGYRVGDQPQHF. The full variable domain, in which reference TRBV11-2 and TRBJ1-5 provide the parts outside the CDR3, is EAGVAQSPRYKIIEKRQSVAFWCNPISGHATLYWYQQILGQGPKLLIQFQNNGVVDDSQLPKDRFSAERLKGVDSTLKIQPAKLEDSAVYLCASSLGYRVGDQPQHFGDGTRLSIL.

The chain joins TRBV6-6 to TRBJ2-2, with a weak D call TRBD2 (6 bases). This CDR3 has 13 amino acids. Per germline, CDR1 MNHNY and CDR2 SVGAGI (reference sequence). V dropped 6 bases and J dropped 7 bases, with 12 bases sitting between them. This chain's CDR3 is CASSPSGDGELFF. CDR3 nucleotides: TGTGCCAGCAGCCCCTCGGGGGACGGGGAGCTGTTTTTT.

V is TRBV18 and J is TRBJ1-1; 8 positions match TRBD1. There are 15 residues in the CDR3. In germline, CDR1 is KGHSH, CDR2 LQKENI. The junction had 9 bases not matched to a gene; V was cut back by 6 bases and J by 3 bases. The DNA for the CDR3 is TGTGCCAGCTCTCGAGGACAGGGAAGGCACACTGAAGCTTTCTTT. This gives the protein CASSRGQGRHTEAFF.

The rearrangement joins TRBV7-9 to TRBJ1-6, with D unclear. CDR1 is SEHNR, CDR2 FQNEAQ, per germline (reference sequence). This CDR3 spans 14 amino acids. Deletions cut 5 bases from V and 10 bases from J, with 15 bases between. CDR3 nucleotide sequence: TGTGCCAGCAGCCGAGAGGGTGGGGTATCACCCCTCCACTTT. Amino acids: CASSREGGVSPLHF.

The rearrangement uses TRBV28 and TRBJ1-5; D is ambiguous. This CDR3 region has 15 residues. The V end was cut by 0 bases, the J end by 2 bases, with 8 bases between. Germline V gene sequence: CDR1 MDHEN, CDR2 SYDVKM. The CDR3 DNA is TGTGCCAGCAGTTTATGGGGATATGGCAATCAGCCCCAGCATTTT. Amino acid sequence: CASSLWGYGNQPQHF.

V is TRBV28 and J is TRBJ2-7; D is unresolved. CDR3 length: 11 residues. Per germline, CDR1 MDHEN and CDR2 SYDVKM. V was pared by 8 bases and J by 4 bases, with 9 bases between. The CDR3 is CASSVGYEQYF. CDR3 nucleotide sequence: TGTGCCAGCTCGGTGGGGTACGAGCAGTACTTC.

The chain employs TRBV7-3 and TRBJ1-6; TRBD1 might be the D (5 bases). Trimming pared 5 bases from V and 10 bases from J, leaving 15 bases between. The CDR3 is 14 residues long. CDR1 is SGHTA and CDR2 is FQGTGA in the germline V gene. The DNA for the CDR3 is TGTGCCAGCAGCATCAGACAGTCGCCATCACCCCTCCACTTT. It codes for CASSIRQSPSPLHF.

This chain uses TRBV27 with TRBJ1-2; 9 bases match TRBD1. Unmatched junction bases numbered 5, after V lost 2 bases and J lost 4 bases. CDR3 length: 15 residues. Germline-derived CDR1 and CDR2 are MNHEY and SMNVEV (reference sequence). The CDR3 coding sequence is TGTGCCAGCAGTTTACGGACAGGGGCCTTCTATGGCTACACCTTC. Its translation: CASSLRTGAFYGYTF.

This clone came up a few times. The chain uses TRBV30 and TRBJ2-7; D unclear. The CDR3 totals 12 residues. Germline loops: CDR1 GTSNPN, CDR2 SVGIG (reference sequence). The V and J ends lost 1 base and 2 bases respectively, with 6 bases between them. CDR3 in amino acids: CAWSGATYEQYF. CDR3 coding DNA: TGTGCCTGGAGTGGAGCCACCTACGAGCAGTACTTC.

In DNA form, the CDR3 reads TGTGCCAGCAGCTTGGGTGCCCAACAGCGGGTCTATGGCTACACCTTC. Translating it yields CASSLGAQQRVYGYTF. The J gene is TRBJ1-2, the V gene TRBV5-4; D is ambiguous. Germline V gene lookup returns CDR1 SGHNT and CDR2 YYREEE (reference sequence). The CDR3 is 16 amino acids. The germline V and J ends were trimmed by 0 bases and 4 bases, with 16 bases remaining between them.

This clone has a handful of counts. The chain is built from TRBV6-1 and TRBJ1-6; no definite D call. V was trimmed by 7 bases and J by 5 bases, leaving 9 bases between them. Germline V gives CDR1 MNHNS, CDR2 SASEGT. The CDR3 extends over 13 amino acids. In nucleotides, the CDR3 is TGTGCCAGCAAGGGAGTAGATAATTCACCCCTCCACTTT. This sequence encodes CASKGVDNSPLHF.

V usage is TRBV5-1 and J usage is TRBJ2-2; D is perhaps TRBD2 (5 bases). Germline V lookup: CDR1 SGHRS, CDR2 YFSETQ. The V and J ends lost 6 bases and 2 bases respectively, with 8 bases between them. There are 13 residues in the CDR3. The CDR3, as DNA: TGCGCCAGCAACGGGGATAACACCGGGGAGCTGTTTTTT. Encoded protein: CASNGDNTGELFF.

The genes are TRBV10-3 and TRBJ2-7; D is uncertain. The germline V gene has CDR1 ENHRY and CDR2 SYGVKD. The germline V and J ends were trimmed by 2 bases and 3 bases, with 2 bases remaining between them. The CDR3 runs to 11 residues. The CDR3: CAISEHYEQYF. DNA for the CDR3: TGTGCCATCAGTGAGCACTACGAGCAGTACTTC.

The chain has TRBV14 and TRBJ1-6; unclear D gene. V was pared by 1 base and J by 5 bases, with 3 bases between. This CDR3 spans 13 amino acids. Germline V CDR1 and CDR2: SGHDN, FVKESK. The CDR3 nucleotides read TGTGCCAGCAGCCAAGTACATAATTCACCCCTCCACTTT. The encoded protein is CASSQVHNSPLHF.

The DNA for the CDR3 is TGTGCCAGCAGCCGGGGACAACTACTAGGTAATGAAAAACTGTTTTTT. It translates to CASSRGQLLGNEKLFF. The chain combines TRBV13 with TRBJ1-4, with D perhaps TRBD1 (6 bases). CDR1 and CDR2 (germline): PRHDT, FYEKMQ (reference sequence). This CDR3 contains 16 residues. V shed 5 bases and J shed 4 bases, with 17 bases lying between them.